The 20 T cell receptor beta chains reported below all come from one sample, sequenced in a study of blood T cell repertoires in COVID-19. TCRdb keeps only in-frame clones here, not all; method: immunoSEQ multiplex PCR. This sample has some 40,000 clones, with 84% found just once. Sequencing was carried out using peripheral blood. The receptor set was obtained from a man between 50 and 59 years old with active or convalescent COVID-19.

In its sample, this clone was seen once. This chain joins TRBV6-5 and TRBJ1-1; D is unclear. V lost 6 bases and J 9 bases, leaving 17 bases between the germline ends. CDR1 and CDR2 from the germline V gene are MNHEY and SVGAGI. The CDR3 is 13 amino acids. The CDR3 protein is CASRATAVLKAFF. The CDR3 region has the DNA TGTGCCAGCAGAGCCACCGCCGTTTTGAAAGCTTTCTTT.

The chain recombines TRBV28 with TRBJ2-1; D remains ambiguous. The CDR3 contains 10 residues. V dropped 8 bases and J dropped 7 bases, with 6 bases sitting between them. Germline CDR1 and CDR2: MDHEN and SYDVKM. The CDR3 loop is CASGENEQFF. CDR3 in DNA: TGTGCCAGCGGAGAGAATGAGCAGTTCTTC. Full variable domain (remainder filled in from reference TRBV28 and TRBJ2-1): DVKVTQSSRYLVKRTGEKVFLECVQDMDHENMFWYRQDPGLGLRLIYFSYDVKMKEKGDIPEGYSVSREKKERFSLILESASTNQTSMYLCASGENEQFFGPGTRLTVL.

This rearrangement joins TRBV6-5 to TRBJ1-3; TRBD1 matches at 7 bases. Germline CDR1 reads MNHEY; CDR2 reads SVGAGI. The CDR3 extends over 15 amino acids. V was clipped by 7 bases and J by 0 bases; unmatched bases: 6. CDR3 bases: TGTGCCAGCAACAGGGACAGCTACTCTGGAAACACCATATATTTT. This sequence encodes CASNRDSYSGNTIYF.

This clone has just a few counts. V and J are TRBV3-1 (or the pseudogene TRBV3-2) and TRBJ1-3; D unclear. The CDR3 sequence is 15 residues long. Germline V gene data show CDR1 as LGHDT and CDR2 as YNNKEL (reference sequence). The V end was cut by 0 bases, the J end by 7 bases, with 13 bases between. Here the CDR3 reads CASSQEGGFVNTIYF. Written as DNA, the CDR3 is TGTGCCAGCAGCCAAGAAGGAGGGTTTGTCAACACCATATATTTT.

The V gene is TRBV3-1 (or the pseudogene TRBV3-2), the J gene TRBJ2-3; D may be TRBD1 (6 bases). V was cut by 0 bases and J by 1 base, with 11 bases left in between. Germline CDR1 reads LGHDT; CDR2 reads YNNKEL (reference sequence). CDR3 length: 16 residues. The CDR3: CASSQDGTTRTDTQYF. CDR3 DNA: TGTGCCAGCAGCCAAGACGGGACAACCCGCACAGATACGCAGTATTTT.

CDR3 in DNA: TGTGCCACCAGTGACCCGGGACTAGCGGAAGATTACGAGCAGTACTTC. Its translation: CATSDPGLAEDYEQYF. The chain carries TRBV24-1 and TRBJ2-7; TRBD2 matches at 11 bases. The trim removed 4 bases at V and 4 bases at J, leaving 8 bases unmatched. This CDR3 spans 16 amino acids. The germline V gene has CDR1 KGHDR and CDR2 SFDVKD.

This clone showed up just a few times. The chain joins TRBV21-1 to TRBJ2-4; the D call TRBD1 from the table was never checked on the DNA. TRBV21-1 is recorded as a pseudogene. The CDR3 spans 15 residues. The CDR3, as DNA: TGTGCCAGCAGCAAAGGGGGGACAGGGAGGTACATTCAGTACTTC. Protein: CASSKGGTGRYIQYF.

This clone has only a few counts. The chain combines TRBV21-1 with TRBJ1-3. TRBV21-1 represents a pseudogene. The CDR3 has 17 residues. The CDR3 bases are TGTGCCAGCAGCAAAGCGTCACGAGCCCCCTGCGGAAACACCATATATTTT. This codes for CASSKASRAPCGNTIYF.

The rearrangement joins TRBV4-1 to TRBJ1-6, with D possibly matching TRBD1 (6 bases). The germline V gene encodes CDR1 MGHRA and CDR2 YSYEKL. CDR3 length: 15 residues. Trimming left V 1 base short and J 5 bases short, with 9 bases between. CDR3 region: CASSQAWTDNSPLHF. The CDR3 bases are TGCGCCAGCAGCCAAGCTTGGACAGATAATTCACCCCTCCACTTT.

This clone appeared a few times. The J gene is TRBJ2-7, the V gene TRBV5-5; TRBD1 might be the D (7 bases). CDR3 size: 16 residues. Per the germline V gene, CDR1 is SGHKS and CDR2 is YYEKEE (reference sequence). Deletions cut 4 bases from V and 2 bases from J, with 19 bases between. CDR3 in amino acids: CASSPRLAGQTYEQYF. The CDR3 coding sequence is TGTGCCAGCAGCCCACGGTTGGCGGGACAGACCTACGAGCAGTACTTC.

The chain uses TRBV5-1 and TRBJ2-1, with 12 bases that match TRBD2. V shed 4 bases, J shed 5 bases, and the junction held 4 bases outside the gene matches. Germline V gives CDR1 SGHRS, CDR2 YFSETQ. This CDR3 is 15 amino acids long. CDR3 sequence reads: CASSVTSGGHNEQFF. For the CDR3, the DNA is TGCGCCAGCAGCGTCACTAGCGGGGGGCACAATGAGCAGTTCTTC. Complete variable domain (other parts from reference TRBV5-1 and TRBJ2-1): KAGVTQTPRYLIKTRGQQVTLSCSPISGHRSVSWYQQTPGQGLQFLFEYFSETQRNKGNFPGRFSGRQFSNSRSEMNVSTLELGDSALYLCASSVTSGGHNEQFFGPGTRLTVL.

The rearrangement uses TRBV30 and TRBJ2-2; D remains unclear. The germline CDR1 and CDR2 sequences are GTSNPN and SVGIG (reference sequence). The CDR3 extends over 15 amino acids. V was shortened by 0 bases and J by 5 bases, with 13 bases between the two germline ends. CDR3: CAWSVGGQSTGELFF. CDR3 DNA: TGTGCCTGGAGTGTAGGTGGGCAGTCGACCGGGGAGCTGTTTTTT.

The chain has TRBV9 and TRBJ1-6; no clear D. In germline, CDR1 is SGDLS, CDR2 YYNGEE. This CDR3 is 15 amino acids long. With 4 bases removed from V and 6 bases from J, the gap between germline ends came to 14 bases. The CDR3 DNA sequence: TGTGCCAGCAGCCAGCGGGAGACTGTTAATTCACCCCTCCACTTT. Translated: CASSQRETVNSPLHF. The full variable domain, rest sourced from reference TRBV9 and TRBJ1-6, is DSGVTQTPKHLITATGQRVTLRCSPRSGDLSVYWYQQSLDQGLQFLIQYYNGEERAKGNILERFSAQQFPDLHSELNLSSLELGDSALYFCASSQRETVNSPLHFGNGTRLTVT.

This clone came up once. V is TRBV19 and J is TRBJ1-5; the D gene is possibly TRBD1 (5 bases). The CDR3 length is 15 residues. V was clipped by 2 bases and J by 7 bases, with 15 bases between them. Germline V gene sequence: CDR1 LNHDA, CDR2 SQIVND (reference sequence). CDR3 amino acids: CASSIKGARVQPQHF. The CDR3 nucleotides read TGTGCCAGTAGTATAAAAGGGGCCAGGGTGCAGCCCCAGCATTTT. Looking up the rest from reference TRBV19 and TRBJ1-5 gives the full variable domain: DGGITQSPKYLFRKEGQNVTLSCEQNLNHDAMYWYRQDPGQGLRLIYYSQIVNDFQKGDIAEGYSVSREKKESFPLTVTSAQKNPTAFYLCASSIKGARVQPQHFGDGTRLSIL.

The chain combines TRBV5-5 with TRBJ1-2, with D uncertain. The germline V and J ends were trimmed by 1 base and 0 bases, with 7 bases remaining between them. CDR3 length: 14 amino acids. Germline CDR1 reads SGHKS; CDR2 reads YYEKEE (reference sequence). The CDR3, as DNA: TGTGCCAGCAGCTTGATTCCCTCTAACTATGGCTACACCTTC. Its translation is CASSLIPSNYGYTF.

The rearrangement links TRBV4-1 to TRBJ2-1, with 13 nucleotides matching TRBD2. This CDR3 contains 19 residues. Germline V gene lookup returns CDR1 MGHRA and CDR2 YSYEKL. V was clipped by 0 bases and J by 0 bases; unmatched bases: 5. In nucleotides, the CDR3 is TGCGCCAGCAGCCAAGATCCCGGACTAGCGGGGGCCTCCTACAATGAGCAGTTCTTC. Its protein product is CASSQDPGLAGASYNEQFF.

The rearrangement uses TRBV19 and TRBJ1-1, with 11 nucleotides matching TRBD1. The CDR3 consists of 16 residues. The V segment lost 7 bases and the J segment 0 bases; nucleotides outside the gene matches: 7. From germline, CDR1 is LNHDA and CDR2 SQIVND (reference sequence). The CDR3 region has the DNA TGTGCCAGTATCCTCGGACAGGGGGCTCTGAACACTGAAGCTTTCTTT. Protein product: CASILGQGALNTEAFF.

V usage is TRBV9 and J usage is TRBJ2-4; 14 bases align to TRBD2. CDR1 is SGDLS, CDR2 YYNGEE, per germline. Trimming removed 4 bases from V and 5 bases from J; junction bases left unmatched: 5. This CDR3 is 16 amino acids long. This CDR3 is CASSPRLAGGENIQYF. The CDR3 nucleotides are TGTGCCAGCAGCCCCAGACTAGCGGGGGGGGAAAACATTCAGTACTTC.

V usage is TRBV7-9 and J usage is TRBJ2-5; D is unresolved. This CDR3 is built from 15 residues. Germline V CDR1 and CDR2: SEHNR, FQNEAQ (reference sequence). Between the trimmed V and J ends, which lost 5 bases and 2 bases, there was a span of 15 bases. The CDR3 region is CASSPKMRLQETQYF. The CDR3 DNA reads TGTGCCAGCAGCCCGAAAATGCGGCTTCAAGAGACCCAGTACTTC. Supplemented by reference TRBV7-9 and TRBJ2-5, the full variable domain reads DTGVSQNPRHKITKRGQNVTFRCDPISEHNRLYWYRQTLGQGPEFLTYFQNEAQLEKSRLLSDRFSAERPKGSFSTLEIQRTEQGDSAMYLCASSPKMRLQETQYFGPGTRLLVL.

The CDR3 is CASLKLDRGSYNEQFF. For the CDR3, the DNA is TGTGCCAGCCTTAAGTTAGACAGGGGGTCCTACAATGAGCAGTTCTTC. The rearrangement joins TRBV7-9 to TRBJ2-1; 9 bases agree with TRBD1. This CDR3 spans 16 amino acids. CDR1 and CDR2 (germline): SEHNR, FQNEAQ (reference sequence). The V gene end was trimmed by 8 bases and the J gene end by 1 base; junction bases not matched to a gene: 9.